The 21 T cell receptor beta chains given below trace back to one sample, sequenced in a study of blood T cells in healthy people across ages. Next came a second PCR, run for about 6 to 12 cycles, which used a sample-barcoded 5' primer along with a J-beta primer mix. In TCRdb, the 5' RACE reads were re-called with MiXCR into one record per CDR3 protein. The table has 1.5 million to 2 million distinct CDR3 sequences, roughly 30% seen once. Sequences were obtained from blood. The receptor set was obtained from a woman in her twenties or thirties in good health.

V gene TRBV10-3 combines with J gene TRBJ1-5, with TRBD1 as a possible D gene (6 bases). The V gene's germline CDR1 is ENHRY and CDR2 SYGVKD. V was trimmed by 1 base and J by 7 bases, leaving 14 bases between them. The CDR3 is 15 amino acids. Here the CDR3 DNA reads TGTGCCATCAGTGAGTGCCCAGGGGACGACCAGCCCCAGCATTTT. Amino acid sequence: CAISECPGDDQPQHF.

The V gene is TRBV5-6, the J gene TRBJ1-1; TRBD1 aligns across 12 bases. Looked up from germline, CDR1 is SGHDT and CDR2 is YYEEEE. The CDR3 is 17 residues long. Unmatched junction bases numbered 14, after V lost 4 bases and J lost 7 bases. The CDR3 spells CASSPGQGAHIRGEAFF. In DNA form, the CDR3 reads TGTGCCAGCAGCCCGGGACAGGGGGCTCATATTCGTGGTGAAGCTTTCTTT.

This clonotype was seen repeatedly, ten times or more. CDR3 loop: CASSQDAVTDTQYF. The CDR3 DNA reads as TGCGCCAGCAGCCAAGACGCAGTCACAGATACGCAGTATTTT. V is TRBV4-1 and J is TRBJ2-3, with D unresolved. The CDR3 spans 14 residues. The ends were cut back, 0 bases at V and 2 bases at J, with 6 bases in the middle. The germline CDR1 and CDR2 sequences are MGHRA and YSYEKL.

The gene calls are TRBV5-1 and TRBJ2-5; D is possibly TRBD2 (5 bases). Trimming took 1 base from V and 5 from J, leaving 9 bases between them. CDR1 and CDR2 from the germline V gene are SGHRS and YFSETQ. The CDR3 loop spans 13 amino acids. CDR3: CASSLMRAETQYF. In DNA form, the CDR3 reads TGCGCCAGCAGCTTGATGAGGGCGGAGACCCAGTACTTC. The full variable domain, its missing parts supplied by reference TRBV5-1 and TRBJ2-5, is KAGVTQTPRYLIKTRGQQVTLSCSPISGHRSVSWYQQTPGQGLQFLFEYFSETQRNKGNFPGRFSGRQFSNSRSEMNVSTLELGDSALYLCASSLMRAETQYFGPGTRLLVL.

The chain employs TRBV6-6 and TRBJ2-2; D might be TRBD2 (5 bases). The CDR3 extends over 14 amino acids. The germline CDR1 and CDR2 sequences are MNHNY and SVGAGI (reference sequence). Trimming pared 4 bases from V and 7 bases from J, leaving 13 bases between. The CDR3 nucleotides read TGTGCCAGCAGTTCCGATAGAGGACTCGGGGAGCTGTTTTTT. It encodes CASSSDRGLGELFF.

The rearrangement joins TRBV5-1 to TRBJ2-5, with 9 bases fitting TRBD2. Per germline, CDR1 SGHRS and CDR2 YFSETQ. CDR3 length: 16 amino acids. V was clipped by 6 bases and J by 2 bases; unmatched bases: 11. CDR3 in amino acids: CASNEVLAGMQETQYF. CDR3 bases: TGCGCCAGCAACGAAGTCCTAGCGGGGATGCAAGAGACCCAGTACTTC.

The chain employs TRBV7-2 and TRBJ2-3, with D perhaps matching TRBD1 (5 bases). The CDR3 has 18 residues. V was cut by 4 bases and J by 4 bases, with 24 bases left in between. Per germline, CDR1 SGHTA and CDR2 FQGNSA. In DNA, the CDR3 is TGTGCCAGCAGCTCGCCCAACCCAGGGTCTCGGTTCGCAGATACGCAGTATTTT. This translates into CASSSPNPGSRFADTQYF.

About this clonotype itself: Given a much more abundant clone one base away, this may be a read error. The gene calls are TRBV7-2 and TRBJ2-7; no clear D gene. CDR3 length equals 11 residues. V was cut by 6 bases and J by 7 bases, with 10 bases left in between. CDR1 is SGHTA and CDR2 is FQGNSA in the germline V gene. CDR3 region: CASRYSREQYF. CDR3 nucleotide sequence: TGTGCCAGCAGATACTCGCGAGAGCAGTACTTC.

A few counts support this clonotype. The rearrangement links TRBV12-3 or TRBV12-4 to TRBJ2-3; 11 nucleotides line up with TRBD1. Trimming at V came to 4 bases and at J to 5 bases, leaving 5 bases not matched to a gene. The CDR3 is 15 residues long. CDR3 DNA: TGTGCCAGCAGTTCCTGGACAGGGGGCTTAGATACGCAGTATTTT. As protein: CASSSWTGGLDTQYF.

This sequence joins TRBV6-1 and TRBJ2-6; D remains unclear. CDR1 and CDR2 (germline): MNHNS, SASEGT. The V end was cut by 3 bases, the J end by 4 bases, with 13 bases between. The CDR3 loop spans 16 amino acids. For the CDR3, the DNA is TGTGCCAGCAGTGACGACGGAGCCTCGGGGGCCAACGTCCTGACTTTC. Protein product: CASSDDGASGANVLTF.

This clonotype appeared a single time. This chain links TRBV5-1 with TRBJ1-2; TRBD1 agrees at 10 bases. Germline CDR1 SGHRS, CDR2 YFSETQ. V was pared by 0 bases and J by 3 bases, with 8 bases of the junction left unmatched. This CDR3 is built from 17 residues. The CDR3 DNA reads TGCGCCAGCAGCTTGGACCTTGCCGGACAGGGGGACTATGGCTACACCTTC. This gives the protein CASSLDLAGQGDYGYTF.

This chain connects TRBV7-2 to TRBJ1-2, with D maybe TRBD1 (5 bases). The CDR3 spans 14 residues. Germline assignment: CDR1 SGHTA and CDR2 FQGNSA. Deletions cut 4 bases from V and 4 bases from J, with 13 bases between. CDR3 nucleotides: TGTGCCAGCAGCTCCCCCGACAGTTCCTATGGCTACACCTTC. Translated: CASSSPDSSYGYTF.

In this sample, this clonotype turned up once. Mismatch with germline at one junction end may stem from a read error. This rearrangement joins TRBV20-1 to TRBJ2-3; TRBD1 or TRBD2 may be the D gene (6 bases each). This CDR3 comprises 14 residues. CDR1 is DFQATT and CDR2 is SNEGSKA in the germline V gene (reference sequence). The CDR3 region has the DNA TGCAGTGCAGAAAGCCCCGGGGGCTACAATGAGCAGTATTTC. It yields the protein CSAESPGGYNEQYF.

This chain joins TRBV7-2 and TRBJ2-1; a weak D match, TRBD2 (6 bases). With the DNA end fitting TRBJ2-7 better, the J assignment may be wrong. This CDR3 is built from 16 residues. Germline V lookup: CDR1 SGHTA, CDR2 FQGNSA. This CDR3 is CASSLGLAGPQSEQYF. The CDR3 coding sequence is TGTGCCAGCAGCTTAGGGCTGGCGGGGCCGCAGAGTGAGCAGTACTTC.

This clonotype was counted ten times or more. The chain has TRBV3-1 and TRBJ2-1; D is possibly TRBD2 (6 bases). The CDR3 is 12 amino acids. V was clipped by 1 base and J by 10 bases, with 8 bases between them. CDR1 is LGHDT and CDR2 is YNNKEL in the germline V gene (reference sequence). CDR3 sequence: CASSQAGGEQFF. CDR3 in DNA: TGTGCCAGCAGCCAAGCTGGGGGGGAGCAGTTCTTC.

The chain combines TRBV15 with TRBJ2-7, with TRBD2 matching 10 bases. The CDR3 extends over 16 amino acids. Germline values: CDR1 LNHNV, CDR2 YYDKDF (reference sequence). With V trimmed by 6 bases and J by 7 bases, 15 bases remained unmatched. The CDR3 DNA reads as TGTGCCACCAGGTTAGGTCGGACTAGCGGAGCGAATGAGCAGTACTTC. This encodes CATRLGRTSGANEQYF.

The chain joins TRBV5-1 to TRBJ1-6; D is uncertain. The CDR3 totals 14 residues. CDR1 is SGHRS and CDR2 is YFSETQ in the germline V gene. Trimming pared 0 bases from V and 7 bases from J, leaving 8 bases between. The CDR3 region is CASSLDQGNSPLHF. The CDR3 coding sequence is TGCGCCAGCAGCTTGGATCAAGGGAATTCACCCCTCCACTTT.

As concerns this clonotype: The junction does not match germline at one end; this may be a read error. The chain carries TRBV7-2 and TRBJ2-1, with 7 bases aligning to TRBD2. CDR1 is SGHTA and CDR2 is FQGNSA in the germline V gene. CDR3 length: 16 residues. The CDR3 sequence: CAGSFIPTSANNEQFF. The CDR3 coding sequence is TGTGCCGGCAGTTTCATCCCCACTAGCGCAAACAATGAGCAGTTCTTC. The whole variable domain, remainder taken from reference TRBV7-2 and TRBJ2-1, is GAGVSQSPSNKVTEKGKDVELRCDPISGHTALYWYRQSLGQGLEFLIYFQGNSAPDKSGLPSDRFSAERTGGSVSTLTIQRTQQEDSAVYLCAGSFIPTSANNEQFFGPGTRLTVL.

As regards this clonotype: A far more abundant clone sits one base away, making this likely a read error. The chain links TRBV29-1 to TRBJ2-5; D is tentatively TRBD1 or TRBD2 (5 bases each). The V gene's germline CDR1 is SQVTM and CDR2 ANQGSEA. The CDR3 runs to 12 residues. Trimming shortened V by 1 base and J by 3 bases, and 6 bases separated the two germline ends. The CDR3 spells CSVEGGKETQYF. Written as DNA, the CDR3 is TGCAGCGTTGAAGGGGGGAAAGAGACCCAGTACTTC.

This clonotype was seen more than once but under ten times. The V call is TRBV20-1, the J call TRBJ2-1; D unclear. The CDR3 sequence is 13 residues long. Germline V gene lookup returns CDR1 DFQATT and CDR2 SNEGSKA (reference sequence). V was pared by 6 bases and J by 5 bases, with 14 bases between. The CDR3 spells CSAPGWEDNEQFF. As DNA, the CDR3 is TGCAGTGCCCCTGGGTGGGAAGACAATGAGCAGTTCTTC.

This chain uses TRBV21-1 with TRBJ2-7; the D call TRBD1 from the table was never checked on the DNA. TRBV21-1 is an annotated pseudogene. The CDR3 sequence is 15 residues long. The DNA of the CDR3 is TGTGCCAGCAGCAACTGGGGGGCGGCCACCTACGAGCAGTACTTC. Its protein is CASSNWGAATYEQYF.